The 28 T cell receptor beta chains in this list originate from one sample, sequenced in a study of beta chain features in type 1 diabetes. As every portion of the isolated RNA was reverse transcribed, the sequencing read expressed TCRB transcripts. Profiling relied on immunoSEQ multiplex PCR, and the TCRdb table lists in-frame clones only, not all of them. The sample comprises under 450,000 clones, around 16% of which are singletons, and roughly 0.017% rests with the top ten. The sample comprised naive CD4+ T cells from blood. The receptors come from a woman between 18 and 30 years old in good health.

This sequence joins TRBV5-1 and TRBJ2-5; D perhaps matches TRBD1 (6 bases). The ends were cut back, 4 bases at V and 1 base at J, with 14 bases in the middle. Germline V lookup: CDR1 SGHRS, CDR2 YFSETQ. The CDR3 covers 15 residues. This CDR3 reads CASSPGSRGQETQYF. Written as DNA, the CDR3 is TGCGCCAGCAGCCCTGGTAGCAGGGGCCAAGAGACCCAGTACTTC.

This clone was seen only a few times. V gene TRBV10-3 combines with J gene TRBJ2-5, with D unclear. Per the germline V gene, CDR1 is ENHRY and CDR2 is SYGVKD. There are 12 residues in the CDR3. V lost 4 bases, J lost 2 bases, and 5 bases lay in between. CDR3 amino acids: CAISVQQETQYF. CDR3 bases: TGTGCCATCAGTGTTCAGCAAGAGACCCAGTACTTC.

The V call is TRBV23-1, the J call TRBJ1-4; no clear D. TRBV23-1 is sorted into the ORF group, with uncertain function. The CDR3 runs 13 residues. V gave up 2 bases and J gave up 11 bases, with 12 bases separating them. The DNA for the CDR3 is TGCGCCAGCAGTCAAGGGAGCCCGTTGAAACTGTTTTTT. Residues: CASSQGSPLKLFF.

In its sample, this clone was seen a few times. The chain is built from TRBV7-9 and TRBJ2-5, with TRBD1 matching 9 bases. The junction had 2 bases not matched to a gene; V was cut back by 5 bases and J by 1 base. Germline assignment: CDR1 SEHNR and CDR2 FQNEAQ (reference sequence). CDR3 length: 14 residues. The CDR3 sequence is CASSVDRGQETQYF. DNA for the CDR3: TGTGCCAGCAGCGTGGACAGGGGCCAAGAGACCCAGTACTTC.

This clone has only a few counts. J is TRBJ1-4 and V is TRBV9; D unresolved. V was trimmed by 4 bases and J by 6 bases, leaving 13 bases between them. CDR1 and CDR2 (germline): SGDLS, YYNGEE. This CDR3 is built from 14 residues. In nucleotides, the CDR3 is TGTGCCAGCAGCCCCGCGGGGTCGGATGAAAAACTGTTTTTT. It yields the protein CASSPAGSDEKLFF.

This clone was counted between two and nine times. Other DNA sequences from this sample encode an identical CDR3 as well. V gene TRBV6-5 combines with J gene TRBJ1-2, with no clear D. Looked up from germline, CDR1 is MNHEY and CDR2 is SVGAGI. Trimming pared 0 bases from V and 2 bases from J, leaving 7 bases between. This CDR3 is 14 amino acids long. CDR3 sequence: CASSYSRENYGYTF. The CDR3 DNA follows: TGTGCCAGCAGTTACTCGAGGGAAAACTATGGCTACACCTTC.

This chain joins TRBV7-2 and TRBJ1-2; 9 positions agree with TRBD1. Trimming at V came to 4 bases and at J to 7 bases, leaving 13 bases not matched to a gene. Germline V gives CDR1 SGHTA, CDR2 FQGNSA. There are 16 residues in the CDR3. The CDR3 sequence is CASSYPPGQGGGGYTF. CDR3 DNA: TGTGCCAGCAGCTACCCTCCGGGACAGGGAGGAGGTGGCTACACCTTC.

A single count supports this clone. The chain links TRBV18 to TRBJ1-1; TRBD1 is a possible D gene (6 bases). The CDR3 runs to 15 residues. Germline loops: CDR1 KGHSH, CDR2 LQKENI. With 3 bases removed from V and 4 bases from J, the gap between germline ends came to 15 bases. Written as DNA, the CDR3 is TGTGCCAGCTCACCCCGAGGACAGATAGGCACTGAAGCTTTCTTT. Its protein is CASSPRGQIGTEAFF.

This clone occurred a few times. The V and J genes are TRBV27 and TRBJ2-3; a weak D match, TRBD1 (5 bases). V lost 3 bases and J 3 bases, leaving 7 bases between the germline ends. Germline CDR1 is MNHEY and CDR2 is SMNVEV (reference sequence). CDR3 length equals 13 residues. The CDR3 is CASSFPGTDTQYF. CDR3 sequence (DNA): TGTGCCAGCAGTTTCCCAGGGACAGATACGCAGTATTTT.

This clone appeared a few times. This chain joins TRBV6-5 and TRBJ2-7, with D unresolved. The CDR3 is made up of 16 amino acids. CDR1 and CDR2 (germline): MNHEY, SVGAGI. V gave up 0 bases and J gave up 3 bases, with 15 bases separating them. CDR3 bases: TGTGCCAGCAGTTACTCGACTTCCGCCCTATTCTACGAGCAGTACTTC. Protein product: CASSYSTSALFYEQYF.

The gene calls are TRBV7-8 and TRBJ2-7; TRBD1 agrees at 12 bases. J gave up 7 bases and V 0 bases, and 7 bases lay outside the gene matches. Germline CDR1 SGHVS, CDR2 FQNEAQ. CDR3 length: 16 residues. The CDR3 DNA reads TGTGCCAGCAGCTTAGCGACGGGACAGGGGGCTGAAGAGCAGTACTTC. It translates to CASSLATGQGAEEQYF. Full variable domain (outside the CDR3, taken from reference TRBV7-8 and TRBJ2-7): GAGVSQSPRYKVAKRGQDVALRCDPISGHVSLFWYQQALGQGPEFLTYFQNEAQLDKSGLPSDRFFAERPEGSVSTLKIQRTQQEDSAVYLCASSLATGQGAEEQYFGPGTRLTVT.

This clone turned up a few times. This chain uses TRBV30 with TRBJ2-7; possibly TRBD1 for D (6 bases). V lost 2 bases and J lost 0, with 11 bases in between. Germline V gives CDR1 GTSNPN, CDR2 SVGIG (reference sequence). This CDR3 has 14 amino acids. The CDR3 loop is CAWSSQGSSYEQYF. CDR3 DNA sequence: TGTGCCTGGAGTTCCCAGGGGAGCTCCTACGAGCAGTACTTC.

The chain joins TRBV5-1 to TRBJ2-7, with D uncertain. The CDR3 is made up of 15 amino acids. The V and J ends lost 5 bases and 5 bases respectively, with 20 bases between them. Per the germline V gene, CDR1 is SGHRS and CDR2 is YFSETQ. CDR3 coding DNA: TGCGCCAGCAGATCCCAGTTCCTAGGTACCCACGAGCAGTACTTC. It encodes CASRSQFLGTHEQYF.

The CDR3 loop is CSALTGWPGELFF. In DNA form, the CDR3 reads TGCAGCGCACTGACAGGGTGGCCCGGGGAGCTGTTTTTT. This rearrangement joins TRBV29-1 to TRBJ2-2; 7 nucleotides agree with TRBD1. The CDR3 sequence is 13 residues long. Germline CDR1 is SQVTM and CDR2 is ANQGSEA. Trimming removed 7 bases from V and 6 bases from J; junction bases left unmatched: 8.

The CDR3 loop reads CAIKGQGGYGYTF. CDR3 in DNA: TGTGCCATCAAGGGCCAGGGGGGCTATGGCTACACCTTC. The chain joins TRBV10-3 to TRBJ1-2, with TRBD1 matching 7 bases. V shed 7 bases and J 4 bases; nucleotides not matched to a gene: 6. The germline gives CDR1 ENHRY, CDR2 SYGVKD. The CDR3 is 13 amino acids.

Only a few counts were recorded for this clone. As DNA, the CDR3 is TGTGCCACCGCCCTCCTTGCCAGCGGGGAGCTGTTTTTT. This translates into CATALLASGELFF. This sequence joins TRBV27 and TRBJ2-2; no clear D. Germline V gene sequence: CDR1 MNHEY, CDR2 SMNVEV (reference sequence). The V and J ends lost 10 bases and 7 bases respectively, with 16 bases between them. The length of the CDR3 is 13 residues.

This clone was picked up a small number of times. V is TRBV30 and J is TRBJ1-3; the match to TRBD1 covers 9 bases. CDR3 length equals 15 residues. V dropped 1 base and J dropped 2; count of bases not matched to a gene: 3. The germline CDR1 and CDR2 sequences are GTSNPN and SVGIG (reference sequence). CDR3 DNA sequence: TGTGCCTGGAGTGAGGACAGGGGACCTGGAAACACCATATATTTT. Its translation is CAWSEDRGPGNTIYF.

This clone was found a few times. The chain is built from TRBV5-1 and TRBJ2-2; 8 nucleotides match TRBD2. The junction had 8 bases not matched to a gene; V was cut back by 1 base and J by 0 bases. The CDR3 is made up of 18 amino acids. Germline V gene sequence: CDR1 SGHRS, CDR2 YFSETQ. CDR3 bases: TGCGCCAGCAGCTTGTCGGCTAGCGGGTACGCGAACACCGGGGAGCTGTTTTTT. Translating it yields CASSLSASGYANTGELFF.

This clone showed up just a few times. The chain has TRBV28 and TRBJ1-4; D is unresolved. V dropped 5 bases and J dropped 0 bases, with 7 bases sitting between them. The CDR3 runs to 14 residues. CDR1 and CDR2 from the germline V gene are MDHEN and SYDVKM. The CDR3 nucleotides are TGTGCCAGCAGTAAACCTACAACTAATGAAAAACTGTTTTTT. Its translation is CASSKPTTNEKLFF.

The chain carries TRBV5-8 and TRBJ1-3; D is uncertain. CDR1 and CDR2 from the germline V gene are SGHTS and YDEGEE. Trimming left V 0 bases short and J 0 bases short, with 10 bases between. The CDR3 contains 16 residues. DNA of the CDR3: TGTGCCAGCAGCTTGGGACTATACCTCTCTGGAAACACCATATATTTT. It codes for CASSLGLYLSGNTIYF.

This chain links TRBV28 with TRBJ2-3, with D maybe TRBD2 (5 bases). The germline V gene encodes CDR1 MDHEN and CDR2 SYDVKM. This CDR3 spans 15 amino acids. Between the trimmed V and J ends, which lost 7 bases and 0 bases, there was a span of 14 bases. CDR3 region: CASTTGIRSTDTQYF. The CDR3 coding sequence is TGTGCCAGCACCACGGGAATTCGCAGCACAGATACGCAGTATTTT.

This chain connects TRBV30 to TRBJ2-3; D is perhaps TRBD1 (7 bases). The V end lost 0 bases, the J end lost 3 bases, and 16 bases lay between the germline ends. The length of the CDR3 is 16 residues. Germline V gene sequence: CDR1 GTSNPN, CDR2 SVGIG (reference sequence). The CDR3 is CAWSVQEGAWTDTQYF. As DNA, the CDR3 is TGTGCCTGGAGTGTACAGGAGGGGGCATGGACAGATACGCAGTATTTT.

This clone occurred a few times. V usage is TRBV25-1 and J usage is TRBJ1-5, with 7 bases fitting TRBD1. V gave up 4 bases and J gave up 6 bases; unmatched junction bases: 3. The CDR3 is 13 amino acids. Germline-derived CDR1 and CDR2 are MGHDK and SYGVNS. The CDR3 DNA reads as TGTGCCAGCAGTGTGGCAGGGGGTCAGCCCCAGCATTTT. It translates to CASSVAGGQPQHF. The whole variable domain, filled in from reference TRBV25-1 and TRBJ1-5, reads EADIYQTPRYLVIGTGKKITLECSQTMGHDKMYWYQQDPGMELHLIHYSYGVNSTEKGDLSSESTVSRIRTEHFPLTLESARPSHTSQYLCASSVAGGQPQHFGDGTRLSIL.

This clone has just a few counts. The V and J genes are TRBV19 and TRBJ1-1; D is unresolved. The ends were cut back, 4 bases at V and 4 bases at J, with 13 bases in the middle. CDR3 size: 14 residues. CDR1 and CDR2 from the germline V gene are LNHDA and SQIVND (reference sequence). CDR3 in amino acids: CASSTTPWSTEAFF. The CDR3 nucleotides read TGTGCCAGTAGTACCACACCTTGGAGCACTGAAGCTTTCTTT. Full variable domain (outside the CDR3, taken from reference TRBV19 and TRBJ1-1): DGGITQSPKYLFRKEGQNVTLSCEQNLNHDAMYWYRQDPGQGLRLIYYSQIVNDFQKGDIAEGYSVSREKKESFPLTVTSAQKNPTAFYLCASSTTPWSTEAFFGQGTRLTVV.

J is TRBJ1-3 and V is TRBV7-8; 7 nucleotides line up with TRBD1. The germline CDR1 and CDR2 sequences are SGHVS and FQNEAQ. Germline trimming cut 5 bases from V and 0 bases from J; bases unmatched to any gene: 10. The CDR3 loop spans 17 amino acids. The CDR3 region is CASSLTGQASSGNTIYF. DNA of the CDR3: TGTGCCAGCAGCCTAACAGGACAGGCAAGCTCTGGAAACACCATATATTTT.

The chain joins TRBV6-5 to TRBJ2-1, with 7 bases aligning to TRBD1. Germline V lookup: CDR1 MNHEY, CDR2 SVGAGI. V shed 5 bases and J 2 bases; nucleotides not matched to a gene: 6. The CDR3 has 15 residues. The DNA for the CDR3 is TGTGCCAGCAGTACAACCGGGACAGCCTACAATGAGCAGTTCTTC. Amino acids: CASSTTGTAYNEQFF.

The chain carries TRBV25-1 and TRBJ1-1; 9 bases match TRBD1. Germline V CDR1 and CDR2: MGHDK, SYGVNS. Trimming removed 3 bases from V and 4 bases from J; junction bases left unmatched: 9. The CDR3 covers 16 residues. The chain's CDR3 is CASSESDRGLSTEAFF. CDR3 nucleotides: TGTGCCAGCAGTGAGAGTGACAGGGGGTTGAGCACTGAAGCTTTCTTT.

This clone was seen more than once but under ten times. For the CDR3, the DNA is TGCAGCGTTGAAGAAACTCCGGGACAGACCTATCTAGATACGCAGTATTTT. Translated, it gives CSVEETPGQTYLDTQYF. V gene TRBV29-1 combines with J gene TRBJ2-3, with 7 bases lining up with TRBD1. V lost 0 bases, J lost 5 bases, and 14 bases stayed unmatched. This CDR3 is built from 17 residues. Germline loops: CDR1 SQVTM, CDR2 ANQGSEA.